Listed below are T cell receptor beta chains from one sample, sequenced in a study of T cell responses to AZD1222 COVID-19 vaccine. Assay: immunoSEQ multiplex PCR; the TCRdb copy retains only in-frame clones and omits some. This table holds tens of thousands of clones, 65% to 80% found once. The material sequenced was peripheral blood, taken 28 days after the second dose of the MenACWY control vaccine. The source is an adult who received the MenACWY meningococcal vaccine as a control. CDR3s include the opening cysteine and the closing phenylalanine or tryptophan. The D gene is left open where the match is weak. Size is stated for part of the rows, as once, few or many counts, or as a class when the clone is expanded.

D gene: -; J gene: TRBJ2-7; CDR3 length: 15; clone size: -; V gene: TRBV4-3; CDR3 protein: CASSQDAGNSYEQYF; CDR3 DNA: TGCGCCAGCAGCCAAGATGCGGGCAACTCCTACGAGCAGTACTTC
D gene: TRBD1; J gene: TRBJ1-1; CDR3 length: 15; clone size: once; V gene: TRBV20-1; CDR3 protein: CSASPQWGTDYEAFF; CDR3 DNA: TGCAGTGCTAGTCCCCAGTGGGGGACAGACTATGAAGCTTTCTTT
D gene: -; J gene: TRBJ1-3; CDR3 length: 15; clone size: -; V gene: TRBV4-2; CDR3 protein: CASSQEDNPGNTIYF; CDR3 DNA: TGTGCCAGCAGCCAAGAGGACAATCCGGGAAACACCATATATTTT
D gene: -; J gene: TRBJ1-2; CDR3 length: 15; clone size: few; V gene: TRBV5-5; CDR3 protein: CASSGFNRASDGYTF; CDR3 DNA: TGTGCCAGCAGCGGGTTCAACAGGGCCTCGGATGGCTACACCTTC
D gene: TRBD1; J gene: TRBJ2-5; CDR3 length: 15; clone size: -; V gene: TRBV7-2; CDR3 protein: CASSLVGQPQETQYF; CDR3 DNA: TGTGCCAGCAGCTTAGTGGGACAGCCCCAAGAGACCCAGTACTTC
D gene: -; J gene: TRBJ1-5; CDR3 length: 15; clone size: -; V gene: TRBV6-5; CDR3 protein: CASSLVRVSNQPQHF; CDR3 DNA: TGTGCCAGCAGCCTAGTCAGGGTGAGCAATCAGCCCCAGCATTTT
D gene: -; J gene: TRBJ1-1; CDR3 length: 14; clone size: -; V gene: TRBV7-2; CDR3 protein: CASSLELVNTEAFF; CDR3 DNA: TGTGCCAGCAGCTTAGAGTTGGTGAACACTGAAGCTTTCTTT
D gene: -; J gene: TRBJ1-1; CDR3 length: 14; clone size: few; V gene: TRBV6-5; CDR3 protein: CASIPGRLNTEAFF; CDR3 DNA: TGTGCCAGCATCCCCGGGAGGCTGAACACTGAAGCTTTCTTT
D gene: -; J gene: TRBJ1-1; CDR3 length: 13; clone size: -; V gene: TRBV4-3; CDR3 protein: CASSHTEAGSAFF; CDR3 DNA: TGCGCCAGCAGCCACACGGAGGCAGGGTCAGCTTTCTTT
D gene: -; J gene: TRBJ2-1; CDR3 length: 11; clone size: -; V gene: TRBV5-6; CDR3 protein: CASSFDNEQFF; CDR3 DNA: TGTGCCAGCAGCTTCGACAATGAGCAGTTCTTC
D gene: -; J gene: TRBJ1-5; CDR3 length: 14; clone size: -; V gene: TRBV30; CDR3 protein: CACQDVNSNQPQHF; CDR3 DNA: TGTGCCTGTCAGGACGTAAATAGCAATCAGCCCCAGCATTTT
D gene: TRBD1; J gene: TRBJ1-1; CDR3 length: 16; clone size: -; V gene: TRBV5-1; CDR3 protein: CASSLEGDRTNTEAFF; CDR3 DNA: TGCGCCAGCAGCTTGGAAGGGGACAGGACGAACACTGAAGCTTTCTTT
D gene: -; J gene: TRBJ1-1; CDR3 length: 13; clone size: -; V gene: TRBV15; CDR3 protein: CATSRDYNTEAFF; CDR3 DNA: TGTGCCACCAGCAGAGACTATAACACTGAAGCTTTCTTT
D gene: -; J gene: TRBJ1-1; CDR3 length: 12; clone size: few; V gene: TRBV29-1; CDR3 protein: CSVGGGGTEAFF; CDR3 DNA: TGCAGCGTGGGCGGGGGGGGCACTGAAGCTTTCTTT
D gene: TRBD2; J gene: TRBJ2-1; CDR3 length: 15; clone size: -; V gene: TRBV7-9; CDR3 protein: CASRSGGSSYNEQFF; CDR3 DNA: TGTGCCAGCAGGAGCGGGGGGTCTTCCTACAATGAGCAGTTCTTC
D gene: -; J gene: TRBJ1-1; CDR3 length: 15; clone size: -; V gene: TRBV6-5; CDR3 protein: CASRSELGSNTEAFF; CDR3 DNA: TGTGCCAGCAGATCGGAACTGGGATCGAACACTGAAGCTTTCTTT
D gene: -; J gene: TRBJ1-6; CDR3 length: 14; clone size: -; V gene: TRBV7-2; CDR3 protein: CASRFGVDNSPLHF; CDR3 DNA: TGTGCCAGTCGTTTCGGGGTCGATAATTCACCCCTCCACTTT
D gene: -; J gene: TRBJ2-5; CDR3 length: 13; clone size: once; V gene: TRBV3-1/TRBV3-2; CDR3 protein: CASSTGYGETQYF; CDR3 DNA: TGTGCCAGCAGCACAGGATACGGTGAGACCCAGTACTTC
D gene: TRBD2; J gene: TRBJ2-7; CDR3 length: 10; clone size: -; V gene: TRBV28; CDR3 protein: CATGGNEQYF; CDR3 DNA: TGTGCCACCGGGGGGAATGAGCAGTACTTC
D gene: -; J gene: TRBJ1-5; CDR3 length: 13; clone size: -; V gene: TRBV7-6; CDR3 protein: CASSLLFDQPQHF; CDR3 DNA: TGTGCCAGCAGCTTATTGTTTGACCAGCCCCAGCATTTT
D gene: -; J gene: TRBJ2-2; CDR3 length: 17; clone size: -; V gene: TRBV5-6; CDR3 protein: CASSLTVRGINTGELFF; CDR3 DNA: TGTGCCAGCAGCCTGACAGTCAGGGGTATTAACACCGGGGAGCTGTTTTTT
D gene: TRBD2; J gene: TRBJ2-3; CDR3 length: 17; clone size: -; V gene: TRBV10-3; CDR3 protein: CAISESIAGGRRDTQYF; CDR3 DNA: TGTGCCATCAGTGAGTCGATTGCGGGAGGGCGAAGAGATACGCAGTATTTT
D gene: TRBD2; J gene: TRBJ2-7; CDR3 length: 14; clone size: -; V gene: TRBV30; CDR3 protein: CAWSLGLAGYEQYF; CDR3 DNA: TGTGCCTGGAGTCTGGGACTAGCGGGCTACGAGCAGTACTTC
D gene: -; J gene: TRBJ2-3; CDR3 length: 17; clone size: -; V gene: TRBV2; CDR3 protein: CASSFDVWEKGTDTQYF; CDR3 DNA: TGTGCCAGCAGTTTTGACGTATGGGAAAAGGGCACAGATACGCAGTATTTT
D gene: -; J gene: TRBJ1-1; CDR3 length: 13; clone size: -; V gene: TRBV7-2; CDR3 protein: CASSLGEGTEAFF; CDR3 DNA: TGTGCCAGCAGCTTAGGTGAGGGAACTGAAGCTTTCTTT
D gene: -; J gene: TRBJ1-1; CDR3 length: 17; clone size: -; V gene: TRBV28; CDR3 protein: CASSLGAGRFLLSVAFF; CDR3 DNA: TGTGCCAGCAGTTTAGGTGCCGGGAGGTTCCTCCTGAGTGTGGCTTTCTTT
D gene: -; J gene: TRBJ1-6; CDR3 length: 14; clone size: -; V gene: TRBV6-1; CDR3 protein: CASGGGHSNSPLHF; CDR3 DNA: TGTGCCAGCGGGGGGGGGCATTCAAATTCACCCCTCCACTTT
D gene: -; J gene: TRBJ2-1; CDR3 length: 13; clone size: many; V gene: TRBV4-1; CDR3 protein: CASSRAPIEEQFF; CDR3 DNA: TGCGCCAGCAGCCGAGCTCCCATCGAGGAGCAGTTCTTC
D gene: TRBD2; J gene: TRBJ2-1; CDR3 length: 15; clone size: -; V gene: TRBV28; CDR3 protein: CASSPRLAGGNEQFF; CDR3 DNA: TGTGCCAGCAGTCCTAGACTAGCGGGAGGAAATGAGCAGTTCTTC
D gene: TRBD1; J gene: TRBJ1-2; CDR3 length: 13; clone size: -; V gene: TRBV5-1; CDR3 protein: CASSYGTENGYTF; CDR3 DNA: TGCGCCAGCAGCTATGGGACAGAGAATGGCTACACCTTC
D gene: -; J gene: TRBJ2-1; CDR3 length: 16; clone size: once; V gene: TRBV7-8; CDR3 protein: CASSFTSSPSNNEQFF; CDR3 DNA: TGTGCCAGCAGTTTTACTAGTTCCCCGTCCAACAATGAGCAGTTCTTC
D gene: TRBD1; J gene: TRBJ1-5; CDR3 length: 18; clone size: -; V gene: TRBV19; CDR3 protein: CASSSDRGRGGPNQPQHF; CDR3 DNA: TGTGCCAGTAGTTCGGACAGGGGGCGGGGAGGACCCAATCAGCCCCAGCATTTT
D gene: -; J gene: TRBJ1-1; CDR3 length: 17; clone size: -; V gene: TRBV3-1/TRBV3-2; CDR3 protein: CASSQAGTPPMRTEAFF; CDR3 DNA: TGTGCCAGCAGCCAAGCAGGGACCCCTCCCATGAGGACTGAAGCTTTCTTT
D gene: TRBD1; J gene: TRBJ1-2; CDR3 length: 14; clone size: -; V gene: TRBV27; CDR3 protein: CASRRTGAYVGYTF; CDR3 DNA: TGTGCCAGCAGGCGGACAGGAGCCTATGTCGGCTACACCTTC
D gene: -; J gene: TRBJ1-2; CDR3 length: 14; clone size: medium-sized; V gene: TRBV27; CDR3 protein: CASSYKAENYGYTF; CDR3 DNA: TGTGCCAGCAGTTACAAGGCGGAAAACTATGGCTACACCTTC
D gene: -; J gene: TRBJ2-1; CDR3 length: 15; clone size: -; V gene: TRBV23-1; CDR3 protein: CASSQSGQVLDEQFF; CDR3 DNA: TGCGCCAGCAGTCAATCTGGGCAGGTGTTGGATGAGCAGTTCTTC
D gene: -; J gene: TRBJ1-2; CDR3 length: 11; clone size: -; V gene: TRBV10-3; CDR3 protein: CAISESGGYTF; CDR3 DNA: TGTGCCATCAGTGAGTCGGGTGGCTACACCTTC
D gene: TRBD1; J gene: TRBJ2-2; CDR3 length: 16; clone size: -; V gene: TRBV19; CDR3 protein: CASSIGDSLNTGELFF; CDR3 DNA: TGTGCCAGTAGTATCGGGGACAGTCTTAACACCGGGGAGCTGTTTTTT
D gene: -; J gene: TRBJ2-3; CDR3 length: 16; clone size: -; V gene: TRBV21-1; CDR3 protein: CASSKKWDSYTDTQYF; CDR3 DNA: TGTGCCAGCAGCAAAAAGTGGGACAGCTACACAGATACGCAGTATTTT
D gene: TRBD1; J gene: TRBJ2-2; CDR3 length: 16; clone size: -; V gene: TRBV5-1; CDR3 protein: CASSLAGTGVAGELFF; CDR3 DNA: TGCGCCAGCAGCTTGGCCGGGACAGGGGTCGCCGGGGAGCTGTTTTTT
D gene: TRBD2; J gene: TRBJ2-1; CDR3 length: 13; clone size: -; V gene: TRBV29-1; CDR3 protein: CSVAGTSYNEQFF; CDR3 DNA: TGCAGCGTTGCCGGGACTAGCTACAATGAGCAGTTCTTC
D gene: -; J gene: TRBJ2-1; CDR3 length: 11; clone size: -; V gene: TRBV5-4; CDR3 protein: CASSLDGLEFF; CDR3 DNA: TGTGCCAGCAGCTTGGACGGGTTGGAGTTCTTC
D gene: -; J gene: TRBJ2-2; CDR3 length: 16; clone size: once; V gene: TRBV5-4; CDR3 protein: CASSSGRPPDTGELFF; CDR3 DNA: TGTGCCAGCAGCTCGGGACGGCCGCCAGACACCGGGGAGCTGTTTTTT
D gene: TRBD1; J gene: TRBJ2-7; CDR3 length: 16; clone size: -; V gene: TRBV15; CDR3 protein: CATSNPGQGINYEQYF; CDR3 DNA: TGTGCCACCAGCAACCCCGGACAGGGAATAAACTACGAGCAGTACTTC
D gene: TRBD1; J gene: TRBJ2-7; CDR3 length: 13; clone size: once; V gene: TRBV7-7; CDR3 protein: CASSRGQGYEQYF; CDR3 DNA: TGTGCTAGCAGCCGGGGACAGGGCTACGAGCAGTACTTC
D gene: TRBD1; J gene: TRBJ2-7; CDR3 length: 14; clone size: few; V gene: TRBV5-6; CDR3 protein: CASSMDRGFSGQYF; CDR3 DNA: TGTGCCAGCAGCATGGACAGGGGATTTTCAGGGCAGTACTTC
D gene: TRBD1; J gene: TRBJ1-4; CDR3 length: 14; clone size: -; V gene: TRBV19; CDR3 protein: CASTPGQGNEKLFF; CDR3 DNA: TGTGCCAGTACCCCCGGACAGGGGAATGAAAAACTGTTTTTT
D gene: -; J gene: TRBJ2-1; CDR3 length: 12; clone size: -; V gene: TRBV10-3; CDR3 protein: CAISDVGNEQFF; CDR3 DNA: TGTGCCATCAGTGACGTTGGGAATGAGCAGTTCTTC
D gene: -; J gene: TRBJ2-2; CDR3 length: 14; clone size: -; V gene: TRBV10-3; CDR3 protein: CAISETGNTGELFF; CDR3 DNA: TGTGCCATCAGTGAAACAGGAAACACCGGGGAGCTGTTTTTT
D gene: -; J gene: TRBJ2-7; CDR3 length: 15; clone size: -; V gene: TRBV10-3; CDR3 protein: CAISESISRAYEQYF; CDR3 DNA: TGTGCCATCAGTGAGTCGATCTCCAGGGCCTACGAGCAGTACTTC